This is a list of T cell receptor beta chains from one sample in a study of blood T cell repertoires in COVID-19. Sequencing used immunoSEQ multiplex PCR; TCRdb keeps in-frame clones, though not all of them. Here the sample spans about 81,000 clones, over 70% being singletons. Sequencing was performed on peripheral blood. Every receptor here comes from a woman aged 50 to 60 with acute or convalescent COVID-19. Both conserved end residues are trimmed from each CDR3. A D gene is named only where the DNA matches it firmly. Size is omitted from some rows. Given values are once, few, many or a class for expanded clones.

clone_size: -; v_call: TRBV7-9; d_call: TRBD1; cdr3_aa: ASSPGTGQNQPQH
clone_size: -; v_call: TRBV9; d_call: -; cdr3_aa: ASSVEGHQNTEAF
clone_size: -; v_call: TRBV5-5; d_call: -; cdr3_aa: ASSRGTGGPYNSPLH
clone_size: few; v_call: TRBV27; d_call: -; cdr3_aa: ASSLSFFGGSPLH
clone_size: -; v_call: TRBV2; d_call: TRBD1; cdr3_aa: ASGETGRNTEAF
clone_size: few; v_call: TRBV6-6; d_call: -; cdr3_aa: ASIKAGGETQY
clone_size: few; v_call: TRBV14; d_call: -; cdr3_aa: ASSQDDRPLRPLH
clone_size: -; v_call: TRBV28; d_call: TRBD1; cdr3_aa: ASSLTGGRNIQY
clone_size: -; v_call: TRBV27; d_call: -; cdr3_aa: ASSLNSGGQAF
clone_size: -; v_call: TRBV7-3; d_call: -; cdr3_aa: ASSLGEAQRAF
clone_size: -; v_call: TRBV19; d_call: -; cdr3_aa: ASRSGQNAEKLF
clone_size: -; v_call: TRBV6-5; d_call: TRBD1; cdr3_aa: ASSRDRDEAF
clone_size: -; v_call: TRBV13; d_call: -; cdr3_aa: ASSLATEYTDTQY
clone_size: -; v_call: TRBV18; d_call: -; cdr3_aa: ASSPVTGTIVQPQH
clone_size: -; v_call: TRBV19; d_call: -; cdr3_aa: ASVIRGPVDNGYT
clone_size: once; v_call: TRBV19; d_call: TRBD1; cdr3_aa: ASTPSGGGEQY
clone_size: -; v_call: TRBV15; d_call: TRBD2; cdr3_aa: ATSSKRGSSYNEQF
clone_size: few; v_call: TRBV27; d_call: TRBD2; cdr3_aa: ASSSLAGLAKNIQY
clone_size: few; v_call: TRBV10-3; d_call: TRBD1; cdr3_aa: AISDRDRGAGEAF
clone_size: -; v_call: TRBV11-3; d_call: TRBD1; cdr3_aa: ASSLGSGQGTTEAF
clone_size: -; v_call: TRBV9; d_call: TRBD1; cdr3_aa: ASSGKTGGRTDTQY
clone_size: -; v_call: TRBV3-1/TRBV3-2; d_call: TRBD1; cdr3_aa: ASSQGDRVDQPQH
clone_size: once; v_call: TRBV19; d_call: -; cdr3_aa: ASSPRVREKLF
clone_size: -; v_call: TRBV7-7; d_call: TRBD1; cdr3_aa: ASSPETGTDTQY
clone_size: -; v_call: TRBV7-8; d_call: TRBD1; cdr3_aa: ATGRDRGYEQY
clone_size: -; v_call: TRBV6-5; d_call: TRBD1; cdr3_aa: ASSYSERQGNGYT
clone_size: -; v_call: TRBV28; d_call: -; cdr3_aa: ASRRVGVETQY
clone_size: once; v_call: TRBV3-1/TRBV3-2; d_call: -; cdr3_aa: ASSQEGGPIH
clone_size: -; v_call: TRBV29-1; d_call: -; cdr3_aa: SGTSGLGEQF
clone_size: few; v_call: TRBV4-3; d_call: -; cdr3_aa: ASSQETSYNSPLH
clone_size: once; v_call: TRBV29-1; d_call: TRBD1; cdr3_aa: SVEATDRDGPYEQY
clone_size: -; v_call: TRBV5-6; d_call: TRBD2; cdr3_aa: ASSLDGLAGASGTGELF
clone_size: -; v_call: TRBV11-3; d_call: TRBD1; cdr3_aa: ASSLGGTGFEQY
clone_size: -; v_call: TRBV19; d_call: TRBD1; cdr3_aa: ASNKGQGLYGYT
clone_size: -; v_call: TRBV2; d_call: TRBD1; cdr3_aa: ASRGTVYGYT
clone_size: -; v_call: TRBV10-3; d_call: TRBD1; cdr3_aa: AIRGQADEKLF
clone_size: -; v_call: TRBV7-2; d_call: TRBD1; cdr3_aa: ASSLGGQLAKNIQY
clone_size: -; v_call: TRBV4-3; d_call: -; cdr3_aa: ASSQNGDIAYEQY
clone_size: -; v_call: TRBV19; d_call: TRBD1; cdr3_aa: ASSKTGKFFSNTEAF
clone_size: -; v_call: TRBV12-3/TRBV12-4; d_call: -; cdr3_aa: ASSRQETDGYT
clone_size: -; v_call: TRBV7-2; d_call: -; cdr3_aa: ASSLYRAGEMY
clone_size: -; v_call: TRBV3-1/TRBV3-2; d_call: -; cdr3_aa: ASSQLPSYGYT
clone_size: -; v_call: TRBV2; d_call: -; cdr3_aa: ASSAGGSEKLF
clone_size: once; v_call: TRBV9; d_call: TRBD1; cdr3_aa: ASSVGQKNTEAF
clone_size: -; v_call: TRBV9; d_call: TRBD2; cdr3_aa: ASSFRGGQADTQY
clone_size: -; v_call: TRBV6-5; d_call: TRBD2; cdr3_aa: ASSYSKSGGGIQY
clone_size: -; v_call: TRBV28; d_call: -; cdr3_aa: ASSPPFDTEAF
clone_size: few; v_call: TRBV27; d_call: -; cdr3_aa: ASTQGGGANEKLF
clone_size: few; v_call: TRBV7-2; d_call: TRBD2; cdr3_aa: ASSLAGGNEQF
clone_size: -; v_call: TRBV4-3; d_call: -; cdr3_aa: ASSQGTGQNTGELF
clone_size: -; v_call: TRBV7-9; d_call: TRBD2; cdr3_aa: AGEGATDTQY
clone_size: -; v_call: TRBV11-2; d_call: TRBD1; cdr3_aa: ASTPVPGGEQF
clone_size: -; v_call: TRBV11-2; d_call: -; cdr3_aa: ASSFRAVGELF
clone_size: -; v_call: TRBV28; d_call: -; cdr3_aa: ASSLGGRAEAF
clone_size: once; v_call: TRBV11-3; d_call: TRBD1; cdr3_aa: ASSPYRGLNNEQF
clone_size: -; v_call: TRBV7-9; d_call: -; cdr3_aa: ASSPGALDYGYT
clone_size: -; v_call: TRBV2; d_call: -; cdr3_aa: ASIGDLHSNQPQH
clone_size: -; v_call: TRBV18; d_call: -; cdr3_aa: ASSPQGVNNYEQY
clone_size: once; v_call: TRBV7-2; d_call: TRBD1; cdr3_aa: ASSQGQGGHYGYT